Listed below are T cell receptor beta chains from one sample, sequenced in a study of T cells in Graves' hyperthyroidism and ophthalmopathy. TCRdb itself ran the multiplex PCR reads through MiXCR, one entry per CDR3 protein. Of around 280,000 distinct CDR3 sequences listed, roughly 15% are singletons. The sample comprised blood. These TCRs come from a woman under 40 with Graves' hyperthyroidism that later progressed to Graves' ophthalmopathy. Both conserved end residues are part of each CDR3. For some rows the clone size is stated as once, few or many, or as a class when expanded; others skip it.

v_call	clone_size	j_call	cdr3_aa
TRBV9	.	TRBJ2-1	CASSVGVGDINEQFF
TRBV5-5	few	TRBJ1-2	CASSSGRGQNYGYTF
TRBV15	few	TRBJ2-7	CATSRGTSGSEQYF
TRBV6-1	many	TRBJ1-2	CASRRGKETSNYGYTF
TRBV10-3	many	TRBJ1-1	CAVSQGQNTEAFF
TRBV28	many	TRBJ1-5	CASRLGVVHQPQHF
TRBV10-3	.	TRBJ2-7	CAIRPTGGKTYEQYF
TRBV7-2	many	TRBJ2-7	CASSLGTTYEQYF
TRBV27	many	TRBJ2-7	CASSLTSGYYEQYF
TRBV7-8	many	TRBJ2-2	CASSLGLAGVGGELFF
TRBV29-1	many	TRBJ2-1	CSGLDWGNEQFF
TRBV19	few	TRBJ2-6	CASALGGQGPDSGANVLTF
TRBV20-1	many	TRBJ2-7	CSASISGRRTYEQYF
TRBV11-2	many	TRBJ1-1	CASSSMPGGTEAFF
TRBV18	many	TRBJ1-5	CASSPGAGEDSNQPQHF
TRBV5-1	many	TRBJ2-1	CASSYSRGIGEQFF
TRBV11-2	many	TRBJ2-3	CASSSTAGRDTQYF
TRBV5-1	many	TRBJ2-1	CASSFRTDLTYNEQFF
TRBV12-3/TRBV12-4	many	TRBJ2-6	CASSLSSGANVLTF
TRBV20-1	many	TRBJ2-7	CSAEGDVIEQYF
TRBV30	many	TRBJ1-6	CAWMVGWGSPLHF
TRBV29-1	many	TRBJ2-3	CSVLGTGLAPDTQYF
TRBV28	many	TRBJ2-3	CASSLRAGSTDTQYF
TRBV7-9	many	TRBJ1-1	CASSFTQGNTEAFF
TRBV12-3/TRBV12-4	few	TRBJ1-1	CASSIGENTEAFF
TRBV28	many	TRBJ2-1	CASSLRRGGYNEQFF
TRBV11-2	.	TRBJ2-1	CASSLNLAGGINEQFF
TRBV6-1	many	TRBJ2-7	CASSSRTSGSSYEQYF
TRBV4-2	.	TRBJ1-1	CASSQTVKGWAEAFF
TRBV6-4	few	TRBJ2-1	CASARDSSYNEQFF
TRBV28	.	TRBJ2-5	CASSLFRSETTFETQYF
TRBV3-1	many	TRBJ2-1	CASSQDWTVSYNEQFF
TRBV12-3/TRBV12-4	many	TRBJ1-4	CASSRVREKLFF
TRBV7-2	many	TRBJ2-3	CASGDTDTQYF
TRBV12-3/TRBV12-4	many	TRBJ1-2	CASTLNDVSGYGYTF
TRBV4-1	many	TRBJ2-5	CASSPDVGRAPLEETQYF
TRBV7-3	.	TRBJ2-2	CASRLGANTGELFF
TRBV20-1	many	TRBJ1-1	CSATQSMNTEAFF
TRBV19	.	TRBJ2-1	CASSQLNEQFF
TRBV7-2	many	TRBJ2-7	CASSQASSYEQYF
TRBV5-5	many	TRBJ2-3	CASLVDRRTDTQYF
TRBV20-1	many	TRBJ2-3	CSASSQASTDTQYF
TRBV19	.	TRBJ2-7	CASRTGKEQYF
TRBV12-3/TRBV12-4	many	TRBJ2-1	CASRTGLAGYNEQFF
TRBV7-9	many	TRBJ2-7	CASSPTRKGSYEQYF
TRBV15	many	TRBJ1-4	CATSREGQVNEKLFF
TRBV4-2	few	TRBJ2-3	CASSQSGGASGKIDTQYF
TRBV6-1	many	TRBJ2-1	CASSRPSSANEQFF
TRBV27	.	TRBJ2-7	CASSDRSLPYEQYF
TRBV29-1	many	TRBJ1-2	CSVEDGDLKAYTF
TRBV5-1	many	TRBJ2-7	CASSLPRDVTSYEQYF
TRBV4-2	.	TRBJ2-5	CASSEGDYLRETQYF
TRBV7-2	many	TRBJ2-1	CASSLDFSYGEQFF
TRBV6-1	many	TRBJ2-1	CASRELAISYNEQFF
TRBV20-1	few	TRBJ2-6	CSAPTGNSGANVLTF